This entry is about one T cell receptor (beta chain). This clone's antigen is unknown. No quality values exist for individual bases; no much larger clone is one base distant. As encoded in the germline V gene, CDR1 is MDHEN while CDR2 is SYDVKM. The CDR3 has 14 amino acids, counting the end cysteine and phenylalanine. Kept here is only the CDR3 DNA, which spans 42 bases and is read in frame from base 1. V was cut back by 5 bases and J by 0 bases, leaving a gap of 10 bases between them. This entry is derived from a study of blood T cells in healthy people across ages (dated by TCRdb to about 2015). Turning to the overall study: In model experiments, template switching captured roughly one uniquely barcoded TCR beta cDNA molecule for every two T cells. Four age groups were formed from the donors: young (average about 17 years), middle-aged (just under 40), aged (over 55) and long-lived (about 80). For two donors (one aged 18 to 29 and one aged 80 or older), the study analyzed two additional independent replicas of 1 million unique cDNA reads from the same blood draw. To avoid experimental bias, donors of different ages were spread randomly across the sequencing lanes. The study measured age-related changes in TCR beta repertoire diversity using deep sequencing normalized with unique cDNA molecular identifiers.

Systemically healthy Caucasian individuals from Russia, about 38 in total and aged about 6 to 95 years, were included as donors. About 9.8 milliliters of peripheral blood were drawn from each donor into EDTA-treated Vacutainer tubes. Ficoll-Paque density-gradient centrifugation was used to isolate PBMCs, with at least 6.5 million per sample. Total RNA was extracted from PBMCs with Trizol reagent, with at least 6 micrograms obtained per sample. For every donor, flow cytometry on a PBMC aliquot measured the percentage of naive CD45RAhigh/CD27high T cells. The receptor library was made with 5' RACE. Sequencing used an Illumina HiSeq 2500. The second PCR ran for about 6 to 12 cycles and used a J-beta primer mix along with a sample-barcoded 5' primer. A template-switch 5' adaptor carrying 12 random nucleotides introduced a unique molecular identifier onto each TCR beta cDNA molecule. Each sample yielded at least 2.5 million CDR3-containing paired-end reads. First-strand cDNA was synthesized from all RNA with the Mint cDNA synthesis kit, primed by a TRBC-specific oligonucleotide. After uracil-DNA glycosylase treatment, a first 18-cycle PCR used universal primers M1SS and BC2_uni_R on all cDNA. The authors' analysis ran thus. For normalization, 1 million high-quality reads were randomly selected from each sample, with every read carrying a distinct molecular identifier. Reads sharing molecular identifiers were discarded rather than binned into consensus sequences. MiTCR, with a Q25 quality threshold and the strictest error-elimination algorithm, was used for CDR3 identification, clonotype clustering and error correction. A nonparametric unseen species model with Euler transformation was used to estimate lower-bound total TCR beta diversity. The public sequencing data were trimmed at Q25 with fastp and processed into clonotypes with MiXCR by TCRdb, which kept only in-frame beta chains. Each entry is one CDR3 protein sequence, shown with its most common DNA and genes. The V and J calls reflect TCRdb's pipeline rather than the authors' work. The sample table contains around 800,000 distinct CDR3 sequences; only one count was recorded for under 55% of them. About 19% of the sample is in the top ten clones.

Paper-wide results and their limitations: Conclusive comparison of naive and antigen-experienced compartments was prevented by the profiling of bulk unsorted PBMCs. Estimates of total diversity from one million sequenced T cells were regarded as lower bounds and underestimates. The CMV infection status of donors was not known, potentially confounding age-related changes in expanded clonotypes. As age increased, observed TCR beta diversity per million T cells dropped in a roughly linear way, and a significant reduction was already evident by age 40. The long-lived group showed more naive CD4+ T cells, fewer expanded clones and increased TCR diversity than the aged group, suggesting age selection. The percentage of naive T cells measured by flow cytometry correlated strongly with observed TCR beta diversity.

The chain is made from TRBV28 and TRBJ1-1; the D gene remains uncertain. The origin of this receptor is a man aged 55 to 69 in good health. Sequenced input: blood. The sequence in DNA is TGTGCCAGCAGTCTCCCCCAGTTGAACACTGAAGCTTTCTTT. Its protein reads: CASSLPQLNTEAFF.